The T cell receptor (beta chain) under discussion was sequenced for a study of cytomegalovirus exposure and HLA in healthy donors. The wider study: Within an early data release were 65 million to 90 million unique TCRs drawn from HLA-typed donors.

The ends lost 7 bases at V and 4 bases at J; junction bases unmatched: 4. Germline lookup yields CDR1 SNHLY and CDR2 FYNNEI. The CDR3 totals 13 residues. This clone occurred a few times. Its antigen remains unidentified. Researchers ran the PCR with 60 Vbeta and 13 Jbeta primers. Measured with immunoSEQ multiplex PCR; TCRdb has only the in-frame clones, and not every one. The data show 90,000 to 100,000 clones, around 70% seen once. Whole-study findings and limits: Sequences of the TCR beta chain were said to predict the HLA-A and HLA-B alleles of most subjects accurately.

The sample comprised PBMCs. The rearrangement joins TRBV2 to TRBJ1-5; TRBD1 matches at 7 bases. The origin of this receptor is a man aged 45-60 years in good health and CMV-seronegative. CDR3 amino acids: CASTGGRNQPQHF. The CDR3 DNA sequence: TGTGCCAGCACAGGGGGTCGTAATCAGCCCCAGCATTTT.